This TCR beta chain was identified during a study of technical replicates of blood from a few donors. The repertoire was sequenced with immunoSEQ multiplex PCR; TCRdb's copy has only in-frame clones and lacks some. The sample yields more than 80,000 clones, almost 96% seen once. This CDR3 comprises 16 residues. Germline V gene data show CDR1 as MGHRA and CDR2 as YSYEKL. Trimming cost V 5 bases and J 6 bases; bases outside gene matches: 10. The TCR sequence derives from a human donor in good health. The chain recombines TRBV4-1 with TRBJ2-2; TRBD1 agrees at 9 bases. Sequenced material: T cells isolated from PBMCs. The CDR3: CASSSPGQGVSGELFF. CDR3 bases: TGCGCCAGCAGCTCTCCGGGACAGGGAGTCTCCGGGGAGCTGTTTTTT.